This T cell receptor beta chain is from a study of type 1 and type 2 diabetes patients. Study summary: Across the study, 15 million to 20 million paired-end reads were produced.

The V gene's germline CDR1 is MNHNY and CDR2 SVGAGI (reference sequence). Trimming pared 5 bases from V and 6 bases from J, leaving 20 bases between. There are 15 residues in the CDR3. PCR was run on genomic DNA. Multiplex PCR with 30 forward and 13 reverse primers amplified the TCR beta CDR3. TCRdb analysed the multiplex PCR reads with MiXCR anew, one entry per CDR3 protein. The table has about 250,000 distinct CDR3 sequences, 47% seen once; the top ten hold roughly an eighth. Sequenced: peripheral blood mononuclear cells (PBMCs). The clonotype comes from a man aged 18-30 years with type 2 diabetes. This chain connects TRBV6-6 to TRBJ2-7; tentative D call: TRBD2 (6 bases). The CDR3 sequence is CASSERRVLFIEQYF. For the CDR3, the DNA is TGTGCCAGCAGTGAGAGGAGGGTCCTTTTCATCGAGCAGTACTTC.